The text below deals with one T cell receptor beta chain. This receptor's antigen is unknown. No much larger clonotype is one base removed from it; base qualities were not supplied. Reading the germline V gene (reference sequence) gives CDR1 LNHNV and CDR2 YYDKDF. The CDR3, from cysteine to phenylalanine, totals 14 residues. The retained sequence is limited to the CDR3, 42 bases, with the frame set at the first base. These data come from a study of blood T cells in healthy people across ages (dated by TCRdb to about 2015). Regarding the study in general: In model experiments, roughly one uniquely barcoded TCR beta cDNA molecule per two T cells was captured by template switching. Age-related changes in TCR beta repertoire diversity were measured in the study by deep sequencing normalized with unique cDNA molecular identifiers. The donors were split into four age groups: young (average about 16 years), middle-aged (around 37), aged (more than 60) and long-lived (approximately 80). To avoid experimental bias, donors of different ages were distributed randomly across sequencing lanes. Two additional independent replicas of 1 million unique cDNA reads from the same blood draw were analyzed for two donors (one aged 18 to 30 and one aged 80 or older). General study outcomes and caveats: As age increased, observed TCR beta diversity per million T cells dropped in a roughly linear way, and a significant reduction was already evident by age about 40. The CMV infection status of donors was not known, potentially confounding age-related changes in expanded clonotypes. Conclusive comparison of naive and antigen-experienced compartments was prevented by the profiling of bulk unsorted PBMCs. There was a strong correlation between observed TCR beta diversity and the percentage of naive T cells measured by flow cytometry. Compared with the aged group, the long-lived group had more naive CD4+ T cells, fewer expanded clones and increased TCR diversity, suggesting age selection. Estimates of total diversity based on one million sequenced T cells were regarded as lower bounds and as underestimates.

The library was obtained by 5' RACE. Sequencing was carried out with an Illumina HiSeq 2500. A second PCR of about 6 to 11 cycles was run with a J-beta primer mix and a sample-barcoded 5' primer. A unique molecular identifier was introduced onto each TCR beta cDNA molecule by a template-switch 5' adaptor carrying 12 random nucleotides. Each sample yielded at least 3 million CDR3-containing paired-end reads. First-strand cDNA synthesis was performed from all RNA using the Mint cDNA synthesis kit, with priming by a TRBC-specific oligonucleotide. After uracil-DNA glycosylase treatment, a first 18-cycle PCR used universal primers M1SS and BC2_uni_R on all cDNA. As for the authors' bioinformatics: Each sample was normalized by randomly selecting 1 million high-quality reads, each carrying a distinct molecular identifier. Reads sharing molecular identifiers were discarded rather than binned into consensus sequences. CDR3 identification, clonotype clustering and error correction used MiTCR with a Q25 quality threshold and the strictest error-elimination algorithm. Lower-bound total TCR beta diversity was estimated with a nonparametric unseen species model using Euler transformation. TCRdb handled the public reads itself, with Q25 trimming in fastp and clone calling in MiXCR, and kept productive beta chains. Each entry merges the rows of one CDR3 protein and shows their most common DNA and genes. For this entry, the V and J calls and clone size follow TCRdb and not the study's own pipeline. The sample contains some 860,000 distinct CDR3 sequences, roughly 56% of them found a single time. The ten biggest clones cover roughly 26% of the sample.

The approximately 39 donors, aged about 6 to 95 years, were systemically healthy Caucasian individuals from Russia. Each donor gave 8 to 10 milliliters of peripheral blood, drawn into EDTA-treated Vacutainer tubes. PBMCs were isolated by Ficoll-Paque density-gradient centrifugation, with at least 6 million obtained per sample. Trizol reagent was used to extract total RNA from PBMCs, with at least 6 micrograms per sample. For every donor, flow cytometry on a PBMC aliquot measured the percentage of naive CD45RAhigh/CD27high T cells. The clonotype was recovered from a man aged 35-49 years in good health. The rearranged chain carries TRBV15 and TRBJ2-7, and perhaps TRBD2 as D gene, on 7 matching bases. Near its end, the DNA agrees better with TRBJ2-5, so the J call may be wrong. Sequenced material: blood. The CDR3 region has the sequence CATSTTGRAETQYF. The bases read TGTGCCACCAGCACAACAGGGAGGGCGGAGACCCAGTACTTC.